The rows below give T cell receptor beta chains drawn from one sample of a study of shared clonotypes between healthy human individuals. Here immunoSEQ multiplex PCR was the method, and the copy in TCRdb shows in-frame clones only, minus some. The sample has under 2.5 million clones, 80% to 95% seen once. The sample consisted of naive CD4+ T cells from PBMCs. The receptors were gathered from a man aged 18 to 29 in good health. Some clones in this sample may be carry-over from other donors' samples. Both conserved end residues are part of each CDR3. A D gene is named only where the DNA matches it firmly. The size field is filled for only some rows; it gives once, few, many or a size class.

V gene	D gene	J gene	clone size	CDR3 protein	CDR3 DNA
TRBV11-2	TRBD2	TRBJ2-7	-	CASSLSGTSIGYEQYF	TGTGCCAGCAGCTTATCGGGGACTAGCATCGGATACGAGCAGTACTTC
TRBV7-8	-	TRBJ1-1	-	CASSQARNTEAFF	TGTGCCAGCAGCCAAGCACGTAACACTGAAGCTTTCTTT
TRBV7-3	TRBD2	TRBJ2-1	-	CASSSVAGGLGEQFF	TGTGCCAGCAGCTCCGTAGCGGGAGGTTTGGGTGAGCAGTTCTTC
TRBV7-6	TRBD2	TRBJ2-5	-	CASSLTRLAGLRETQYF	TGTGCCAGCAGCTTAACGAGACTAGCGGGTTTGAGAGAGACCCAGTACTTC
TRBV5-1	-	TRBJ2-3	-	CASSLLVDQDTQYF	TGCGCCAGCAGCTTGCTGGTAGACCAAGATACGCAGTATTTT
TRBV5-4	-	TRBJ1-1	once	CASSYSGPYEAFF	TGTGCCAGCAGCTACTCGGGTCCGTATGAAGCTTTCTTT
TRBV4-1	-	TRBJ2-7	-	CASSNLPGMSYEQYF	TGCGCCAGCAGCAACCTCCCAGGGATGTCCTACGAGCAGTACTTC
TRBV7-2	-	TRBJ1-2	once	CASSWGRYDIYTF	TGTGCCAGCAGCTGGGGCAGATATGATATCTACACCTTC
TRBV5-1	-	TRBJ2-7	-	CASSLATGSSYEQYF	TGCGCCAGCAGCTTGGCCACAGGGAGCTCCTACGAGCAGTACTTC
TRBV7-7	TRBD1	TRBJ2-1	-	CASSSQLGTGRNEQFF	TGTGCCAGCAGCTCCCAGTTGGGGACAGGGCGAAATGAGCAGTTCTTC
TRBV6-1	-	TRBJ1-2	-	CASRDREANYGYTF	TGTGCCAGCAGGGATCGGGAAGCTAACTATGGCTACACCTTC
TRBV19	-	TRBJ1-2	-	CASSSTPTSFYGYTF	TGTGCCAGTAGTTCAACACCTACCTCGTTCTATGGCTACACCTTC
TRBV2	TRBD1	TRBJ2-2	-	CASSRQGQAGELFF	TGTGCCAGCAGTAGGCAGGGACAGGCCGGGGAGCTGTTTTTT
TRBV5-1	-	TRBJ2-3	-	CASSLGGPATDTQYF	TGCGCCAGCAGCTTAGGAGGGCCTGCCACAGATACGCAGTATTTT
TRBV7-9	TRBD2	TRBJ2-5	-	CASSLRGVAETQYF	TGTGCCAGCAGCCTACGGGGGGTGGCAGAGACCCAGTACTTC
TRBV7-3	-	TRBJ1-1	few	CASSLLSGTEAFF	TGTGCCAGCAGCTTACTCAGTGGCACTGAAGCTTTCTTT
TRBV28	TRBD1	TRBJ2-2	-	CASSGQEGTGELFF	TGTGCCAGCAGCGGACAGGAAGGCACCGGGGAGCTGTTTTTT
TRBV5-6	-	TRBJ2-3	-	CASSPRVRTDTQYF	TGTGCCAGCAGCCCCCGGGTCCGCACAGATACGCAGTATTTT
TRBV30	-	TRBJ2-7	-	CAWNTRTDSYEQYF	TGTGCCTGGAATACTCGGACAGACTCCTACGAGCAGTACTTC
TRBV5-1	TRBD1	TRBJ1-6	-	CASSQSGQGNSPLHF	TGCGCCAGCAGCCAGTCCGGACAGGGAAATTCACCCCTCCACTTT
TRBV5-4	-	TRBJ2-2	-	CASSLVGNTGELFF	TGTGCCAGCAGCTTGGTAGGGAACACCGGGGAGCTGTTTTTT
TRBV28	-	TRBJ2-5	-	CASSLTPLQGGYQETQYF	TGTGCCAGCAGTTTAACCCCACTACAGGGGGGGTACCAAGAGACCCAGTACTTC
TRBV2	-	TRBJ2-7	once	CASKDHGQTYEQYF	TGTGCCAGCAAGGATCACGGACAAACCTACGAGCAGTACTTC
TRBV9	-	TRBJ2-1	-	CASSRRTHYNEQFF	TGTGCCAGCAGCCGTAGGACCCATTACAATGAGCAGTTCTTC
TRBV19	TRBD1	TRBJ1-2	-	CASTTGAYGYTF	TGTGCCAGTACTACAGGGGCCTATGGCTACACCTTC
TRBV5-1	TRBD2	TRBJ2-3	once	CASSETSGSLDTQYF	TGCGCCAGCAGCGAAACTAGCGGGAGTTTGGATACGCAGTATTTT
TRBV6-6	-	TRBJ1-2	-	CASSSGQNYGYTF	TGTGCCAGCAGCTCCGGACAGAACTATGGCTACACCTTC
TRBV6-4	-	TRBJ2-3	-	CASSTGRDTDTQYF	TGTGCCAGCAGTACAGGGCGGGACACAGATACGCAGTATTTT
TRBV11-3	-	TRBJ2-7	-	CARTGQGESEQYF	TGTGCCCGGACGGGGCAGGGAGAGAGCGAGCAGTACTTC
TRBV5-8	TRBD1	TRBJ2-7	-	CASRTTGGNEQYF	TGTGCCAGCAGAACCACAGGGGGCAACGAGCAGTACTTC
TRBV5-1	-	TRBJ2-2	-	CADREGSVTGELFF	TGCGCCGATAGGGAAGGGTCCGTCACCGGGGAGCTGTTTTTT
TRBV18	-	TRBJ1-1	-	CASSPTVGTEAFF	TGTGCCAGCTCACCGACGGTGGGCACTGAAGCTTTCTTT
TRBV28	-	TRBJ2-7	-	CASSLRQSSYEQYF	TGTGCCAGCAGTTTAAGGCAGAGCTCCTACGAGCAGTACTTC
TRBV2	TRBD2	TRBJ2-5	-	CASSDGSGGPRTQYF	TGTGCCAGCAGTGATGGTAGCGGGGGCCCCAGGACCCAGTACTTC
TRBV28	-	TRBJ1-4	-	CASSLGQDRGKLFF	TGTGCCAGCAGTTTAGGGCAGGACCGCGGAAAACTGTTTTTT
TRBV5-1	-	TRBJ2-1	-	CASSLGQFHNEQFF	TGCGCCAGCAGCTTGGGACAGTTCCACAATGAGCAGTTCTTC
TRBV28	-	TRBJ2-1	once	CASRSPGGSYNEQFF	TGTGCCAGCAGGAGCCCCGGGGGCTCCTACAATGAGCAGTTCTTC
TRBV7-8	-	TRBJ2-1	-	CASSLAQQGEQFF	TGTGCCAGCAGCTTAGCGCAACAGGGCGAGCAGTTCTTC
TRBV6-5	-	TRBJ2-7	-	CATRHEPLSYEQYF	TGTGCCACTCGACACGAGCCACTATCCTACGAGCAGTACTTC
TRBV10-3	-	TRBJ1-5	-	CAIRISDSSNQPQHF	TGTGCCATCAGGATCTCGGACAGCTCCAATCAGCCCCAGCATTTT
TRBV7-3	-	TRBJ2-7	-	CASSQTPGAYEQYF	TGTGCCAGCAGCCAAACACCCGGGGCCTACGAGCAGTACTTC
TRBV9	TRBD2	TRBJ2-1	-	CASSVRTSGTYNEQFF	TGTGCCAGCAGCGTTCGGACTAGCGGGACTTACAATGAGCAGTTCTTC
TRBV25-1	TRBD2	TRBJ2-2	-	CASTSGRGGTGELFF	TGTGCCAGCACTAGCGGGAGAGGGGGCACCGGGGAGCTGTTTTTT
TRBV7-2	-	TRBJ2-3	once	CASSFNEADTQYF	TGTGCCAGCAGCTTTAACGAGGCAGATACGCAGTATTTT
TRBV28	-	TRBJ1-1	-	CASSLLSVNTEAFF	TGTGCCAGCAGTTTATTGTCGGTTAACACTGAAGCTTTCTTT
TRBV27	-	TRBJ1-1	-	CASSRQEINTEAFF	TGTGCCAGCAGCAGACAGGAAATTAACACTGAAGCTTTCTTT
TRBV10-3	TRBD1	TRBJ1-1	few	CAITRGQGDTEAFF	TGTGCCATCACCAGGGGACAGGGGGACACTGAAGCTTTCTTT
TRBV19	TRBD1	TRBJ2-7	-	CASSALPGQAHSYEQYF	TGTGCCAGTAGTGCCCTCCCGGGACAGGCTCACTCCTACGAGCAGTACTTC
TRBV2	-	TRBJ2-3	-	CASSVTWEDTQYF	TGTGCCAGCAGTGTTACATGGGAAGATACGCAGTATTTT
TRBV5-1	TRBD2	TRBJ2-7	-	CASSLIASGGVGEQYF	TGCGCCAGCAGCTTGATAGCTAGCGGGGGAGTTGGAGAGCAGTACTTC
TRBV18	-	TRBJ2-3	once	CASSPEYGGSVDF	TGTGCCAGCTCACCGGAGTACGGCGGGTCCGTAGATTTT
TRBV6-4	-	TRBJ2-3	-	CASILGLHSDTQYF	TGTGCCAGCATCCTCGGACTTCATTCAGATACGCAGTATTTT
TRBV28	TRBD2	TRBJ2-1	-	CASSPLRGSSYNEQFF	TGTGCCAGCAGTCCACTGCGGGGGAGCTCCTACAATGAGCAGTTCTTC
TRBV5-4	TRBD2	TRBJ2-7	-	CASSLMELAESSYEQYF	TGTGCCAGCAGTTTGATGGAACTAGCGGAAAGCTCCTACGAGCAGTACTTC
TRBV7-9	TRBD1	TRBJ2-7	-	CASSSDPGQGPHEQYF	TGTGCCAGCAGCTCGGACCCGGGACAGGGTCCCCACGAGCAGTACTTC
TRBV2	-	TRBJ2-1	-	CASSSEGAVRSEQFF	TGTGCCAGCAGTTCAGAGGGAGCAGTTCGGAGTGAGCAGTTCTTC
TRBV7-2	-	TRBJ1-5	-	CASSSTGINNQPQHF	TGTGCCAGCAGCTCTACAGGGATAAACAATCAGCCCCAGCATTTT